A single sample gave rise to the 30 T cell receptor beta chains below, sequenced in a study of control samples from healthy donors and cancer patients. The repertoire was sequenced with immunoSEQ multiplex PCR; TCRdb's copy has only in-frame clones and lacks some. This table holds about 130,000 clones, 92% found once. Sequencing was performed on blood. The receptors here all came from a woman aged 45-59 years in good health.

V usage is TRBV9 and J usage is TRBJ2-7, with 13 positions matching TRBD2. Germline CDR1 reads SGDLS; CDR2 reads YYNGEE. J was trimmed by 7 bases and V by 5 bases; bases with no gene match: 18. The CDR3 is 18 residues long. For the CDR3, the DNA is TGTGCCAGCAGTAACCCCCGGACTAGCGGGAGAAACAAAGGGGAGCAGTACTTC. Translation: CASSNPRTSGRNKGEQYF.

In the case of this clone: A read error may account for a junction end that differs from germline. The V and J genes are TRBV3-1 (or the pseudogene TRBV3-2) and TRBJ2-7; D is possibly TRBD2 (6 bases). Per the germline V gene, CDR1 is LGHDT and CDR2 is YNNKEL (reference sequence). The CDR3 covers 12 residues. In DNA, the CDR3 is TGTGCCAGCAGCCAAGTGGAGGGCCCAAAGAACTTC. Encoded protein: CASSQVEGPKNF.

The chain links TRBV7-9 to TRBJ2-3; 8 bases agree with TRBD2. J gave up 7 bases and V 4 bases, and 7 bases lay outside the gene matches. Per germline, CDR1 SEHNR and CDR2 FQNEAQ (reference sequence). CDR3 length equals 14 residues. In DNA, the CDR3 is TGTGCCAGCAGCTCCCGGGGGGGCCGGTATACGCAGTATTTT. Its protein product is CASSSRGGRYTQYF.

The CDR3 DNA is TGTGCCAGCAGCGTAGGACTAGAGGAGGAAAATGAGCAGTTCTTC. Encoded protein: CASSVGLEEENEQFF. The V call is TRBV9, the J call TRBJ2-1; possible D gene TRBD2, 6 bases. The V gene lost 0 bases and the J gene lost 7 bases, with 14 bases spanning the gap. The CDR3 contains 15 residues. From germline, CDR1 is SGDLS and CDR2 YYNGEE.

To note about this clone: One end of the junction varies from germline; a read error may be responsible. The chain uses TRBV5-4 and TRBJ2-1, with TRBD1 identical over 9 bases. This CDR3 comprises 15 residues. CDR1 is SGHNT, CDR2 YYREEE, per germline (reference sequence). The CDR3 loop reads CASSLGGQGYNEQFF. CDR3 sequence (DNA): TGTGCCAGCAGTTTGGGCGGACAGGGGTACAATGAGCAGTTCTTC.

The chain employs TRBV2 and TRBJ2-5; 7 bases are a match to TRBD1. The CDR3 consists of 15 residues. V lost 4 bases, J lost 2 bases, and 7 bases stayed unmatched. Germline V gene sequence: CDR1 SNHLY, CDR2 FYNNEI. CDR3 amino acids: CASSVRGQRQETQYF. CDR3 nucleotides: TGTGCCAGCAGTGTAAGGGGACAGCGACAAGAGACCCAGTACTTC.

In DNA, the CDR3 is TGTGCCCAGGGGTCGGGCACCGGGGAGCTGTTTTTT. This translates into CAQGSGTGELFF. The chain carries TRBV5-4 and TRBJ2-2; tentatively, D is TRBD1 (6 bases). This CDR3 has 12 residues. Germline V lookup: CDR1 SGHNT, CDR2 YYREEE (reference sequence). V lost 10 bases to trimming and J lost 4 bases, with 11 bases between them.

V gene TRBV6-6 combines with J gene TRBJ1-1; D is unclear. V was shortened by 5 bases and J by 2 bases, with 12 bases between the two germline ends. CDR1 and CDR2 (germline): MNHNY, SVGAGI (reference sequence). There are 14 residues in the CDR3. CDR3 bases: TGTGCCAGCAGTCGATATAACCAAAACACTGAAGCTTTCTTT. Translating it yields CASSRYNQNTEAFF.

The chain joins TRBV5-1 to TRBJ2-4; D might be TRBD2 (7 bases). The CDR3 extends over 15 amino acids. Germline V gene sequence: CDR1 SGHRS, CDR2 YFSETQ. Between the trimmed V and J ends, which lost 8 bases and 3 bases, there was a span of 18 bases. In DNA form, the CDR3 reads TGCGCCAGTAGATCCGGGGGGCTTGACAAAAACATTCAGTACTTC. Translated, it gives CASRSGGLDKNIQYF. The whole variable domain, filled in from reference TRBV5-1 and TRBJ2-4, reads KAGVTQTPRYLIKTRGQQVTLSCSPISGHRSVSWYQQTPGQGLQFLFEYFSETQRNKGNFPGRFSGRQFSNSRSEMNVSTLELGDSALYLCASRSGGLDKNIQYFGAGTRLSVL.

This clone was detected a few times. The genes are TRBV11-2 and TRBJ2-7; D remains unclear. Germline CDR1 SGHAT, CDR2 FQNNGV. The V and J ends lost 5 bases and 0 bases respectively, with 14 bases between them. The CDR3 loop spans 15 amino acids. CDR3 in amino acids: CASSRLTQSSYEQYF. In nucleotides, the CDR3 is TGTGCCAGCAGCCGCCTTACGCAGAGCTCCTACGAGCAGTACTTC.

This chain joins TRBV5-1 and TRBJ1-1, with a weak D call TRBD1 (5 bases). This CDR3 spans 14 amino acids. V lost 0 bases, J lost 5 bases, and 11 bases lay in between. CDR1 is SGHRS and CDR2 is YFSETQ in the germline V gene. The CDR3 DNA reads TGCGCCAGCAGCTTGGGTGGGGGACGGACTGAAGCTTTCTTT. Residues: CASSLGGGRTEAFF.

CDR3 amino acids: CSVEEFDEQYF. The CDR3, as DNA: TGCAGCGTTGAGGAGTTTGACGAGCAGTACTTC. The V call is TRBV29-1, the J call TRBJ2-7; D remains unclear. CDR1 is SQVTM and CDR2 is ANQGSEA in the germline V gene. The CDR3 is made up of 11 amino acids. The V end was cut by 3 bases, the J end by 5 bases, with 8 bases between.

The chain recombines TRBV4-1 with TRBJ1-3, with D possibly matching TRBD1 (5 bases). V was clipped by 2 bases and J by 0 bases, with 14 bases between them. The CDR3 loop spans 17 amino acids. Germline CDR1 reads MGHRA; CDR2 reads YSYEKL. The chain's CDR3 is CASSQRDSSSSGNTIYF. For the CDR3, the DNA is TGCGCCAGCAGCCAACGGGACTCCTCGAGCTCTGGAAACACCATATATTTT.

This chain links TRBV19 with TRBJ2-3, with D perhaps TRBD2 (6 bases). Germline CDR1 and CDR2: LNHDA and SQIVND (reference sequence). There are 13 residues in the CDR3. V shed 9 bases and J shed 5 bases, with 15 bases lying between them. The CDR3 DNA is TGTGCCAGCCGCATGGGGGGTGAAGATACGCAGTATTTT. Amino acids: CASRMGGEDTQYF.

This sequence joins TRBV9 and TRBJ2-2, with D possibly being TRBD1 (6 bases). This CDR3 has 16 residues. V lost 0 bases and J 3 bases, leaving 12 bases between the germline ends. From germline, CDR1 is SGDLS and CDR2 YYNGEE. The CDR3: CASSVGGRGYTGELFF. The CDR3 nucleotides read TGTGCCAGCAGCGTAGGAGGTAGGGGGTACACCGGGGAGCTGTTTTTT. The full variable domain, rest sourced from reference TRBV9 and TRBJ2-2, is DSGVTQTPKHLITATGQRVTLRCSPRSGDLSVYWYQQSLDQGLQFLIQYYNGEERAKGNILERFSAQQFPDLHSELNLSSLELGDSALYFCASSVGGRGYTGELFFGEGSRLTVL.

This clone showed up just once. V and J are TRBV7-9 and TRBJ1-4; 8 positions match TRBD1. The trim removed 2 bases at V and 7 bases at J, leaving 6 bases unmatched. The germline gives CDR1 SEHNR, CDR2 FQNEAQ (reference sequence). This CDR3 comprises 15 residues. This CDR3 reads CASSLRTGLLEKLFF. The DNA for the CDR3 is TGTGCCAGCAGCTTACGGACAGGGCTACTTGAAAAACTGTTTTTT.

This chain connects TRBV6-5 to TRBJ2-3, with a weak D call TRBD2 (7 bases). This CDR3 is 15 amino acids long. Deletions cut 2 bases from V and 5 bases from J, with 14 bases between. Germline CDR1 MNHEY, CDR2 SVGAGI. The CDR3 coding sequence is TGTGCCAGCAGTTACGGCTCGGGGGGCAAAGATACGCAGTATTTT. Protein: CASSYGSGGKDTQYF.

V gene TRBV12-3 or TRBV12-4 combines with J gene TRBJ1-2; D remains unclear. The V end was cut by 6 bases, the J end by 0 bases, with 8 bases between. The CDR3 sequence is 13 residues long. CDR3 sequence: CASRGITNYGYTF. The CDR3 DNA reads TGTGCCAGCAGGGGTATAACTAACTATGGCTACACCTTC.

CDR3 coding DNA: TGTGCCAGCAGAGCCGCCGGGGGGTTTAGGGGCGAGCAGTACTTC. As protein: CASRAAGGFRGEQYF. The gene calls are TRBV2 and TRBJ2-7; TRBD2 aligns across 7 bases. This CDR3 has 15 amino acids. Trimming removed 6 bases from V and 6 bases from J; junction bases left unmatched: 14. CDR1 is SNHLY and CDR2 is FYNNEI in the germline V gene.

The chain recombines TRBV18 with TRBJ1-5; D possibly corresponds to TRBD1 (5 bases). This CDR3 is built from 15 residues. Germline V gene sequence: CDR1 KGHSH, CDR2 LQKENI. V dropped 3 bases and J dropped 1 base, with 10 bases sitting between them. The CDR3 bases are TGTGCCAGCTCACCGCGCGGGGACAGCAATCAGCCCCAGCATTTT. Translated, it gives CASSPRGDSNQPQHF.

This chain connects TRBV28 to TRBJ1-2, with a tentative D call TRBD1 (5 bases). Germline values: CDR1 MDHEN, CDR2 SYDVKM. V dropped 2 bases and J dropped 0 bases, with 10 bases sitting between them. The CDR3 has 15 amino acids. As DNA, the CDR3 is TGTGCCAGCAGTTTACCCCGGGGACCTAACTATGGCTACACCTTC. It encodes CASSLPRGPNYGYTF.

Comment on this clone: The sample contains more than one DNA sequence encoding this CDR3. J is TRBJ1-2 and V is TRBV28, with no clear D. Trimming shortened V by 4 bases and J by 1 base, and 4 bases separated the two germline ends. The germline V gene has CDR1 MDHEN and CDR2 SYDVKM. The CDR3 length is 12 residues. CDR3 amino acids: CASSSGNYGYTF. The CDR3 DNA reads as TGTGCCAGCAGTTCTGGTAACTATGGCTACACCTTC.

The V gene is TRBV24-1, the J gene TRBJ2-1; 10 bases line up with TRBD1. CDR3 length: 17 residues. V gave up 2 bases and J gave up 8 bases; unmatched junction bases: 11. Germline values: CDR1 KGHDR, CDR2 SFDVKD. This CDR3 reads CATSDSRPGQGYHEQFF. The CDR3 nucleotides are TGTGCCACCAGTGATTCCCGTCCGGGACAGGGGTACCATGAGCAGTTCTTC.

The chain has TRBV19 and TRBJ2-6; TRBD1 matches at 8 bases. CDR1 and CDR2 from the germline V gene are LNHDA and SQIVND (reference sequence). The J segment lost 2 bases and the V segment lost 4 bases, leaving 1 base of the junction unmatched. The CDR3 is 15 amino acids. Here the CDR3 reads CASSKQGAGANVLTF. The DNA for the CDR3 is TGTGCCAGTAGTAAACAGGGGGCTGGGGCCAACGTCCTGACTTTC.

This sequence joins TRBV2 and TRBJ2-7; D might be TRBD2 (6 bases). The germline V gene has CDR1 SNHLY and CDR2 FYNNEI. V lost 7 bases to trimming and J lost 1 base, with 14 bases between them. The CDR3 runs to 14 residues. DNA of the CDR3: TGTGCCAGCAAGGGACTGGTCAGGTCCTACGAGCAGTACTTC. Protein sequence: CASKGLVRSYEQYF. The full variable domain, in which reference TRBV2 and TRBJ2-7 provide the parts outside the CDR3, is EPEVTQTPSHQVTQMGQEVILRCVPISNHLYFYWYRQILGQKVEFLVSFYNNEISEKSEIFDDQFSVERPDGSNFTLKIRSTKLEDSAMYFCASKGLVRSYEQYFGPGTRLTVT.

The chain employs TRBV15 and TRBJ1-6, with D possibly matching TRBD1 (6 bases). V lost 0 bases and J lost 9, with 12 bases in between. This CDR3 spans 15 amino acids. Germline V lookup: CDR1 LNHNV, CDR2 YYDKDF (reference sequence). The CDR3 is CATSRDGTGLSPLHF. CDR3 nucleotide sequence: TGTGCCACCAGCAGAGATGGAACAGGGCTTTCACCCCTCCACTTT.

The gene calls are TRBV5-6 and TRBJ1-1, with D possibly being TRBD1 (5 bases). Germline V gene sequence: CDR1 SGHDT, CDR2 YYEEEE. V was shortened by 6 bases and J by 0 bases, with 18 bases between the two germline ends. CDR3 length: 16 residues. CDR3 DNA: TGTGCCAGCAACCCGCGGTTTGGGGCCATGAACACTGAAGCTTTCTTT. This translates into CASNPRFGAMNTEAFF.

This chain connects TRBV5-8 to TRBJ1-5; perhaps TRBD1 as D (6 bases). Germline lookup yields CDR1 SGHTS and CDR2 YDEGEE. Trimming removed 3 bases from V and 0 bases from J, with 10 bases in between. CDR3 length equals 15 residues. CDR3 in DNA: TGTGCCAGCAGCTCAGGGGTTAATAGCAATCAGCCCCAGCATTTT. This encodes CASSSGVNSNQPQHF.

V is TRBV6-4 and J is TRBJ1-1; D is possibly TRBD1 (5 bases). Trimming removed 11 bases from V and 7 bases from J, with 14 bases in between. The germline V gene encodes CDR1 MRHNA and CDR2 SNTAGT. The CDR3 is 11 residues long. The CDR3 is CAGADANEAFF. In DNA form, the CDR3 reads TGTGCCGGGGCGGACGCAAATGAAGCTTTCTTT.

This clone occurred once. The J gene is TRBJ2-4, the V gene TRBV2; possible D gene TRBD2, 5 bases. CDR1 SNHLY and CDR2 FYNNEI come from the germline V gene. There are 15 residues in the CDR3. Trimming shortened V by 3 bases and J by 3 bases, and 12 bases separated the two germline ends. CDR3 DNA sequence: TGTGCCAGCAGTGATCGGGGTCCTGACAAAAACATTCAGTACTTC. It translates to CASSDRGPDKNIQYF.